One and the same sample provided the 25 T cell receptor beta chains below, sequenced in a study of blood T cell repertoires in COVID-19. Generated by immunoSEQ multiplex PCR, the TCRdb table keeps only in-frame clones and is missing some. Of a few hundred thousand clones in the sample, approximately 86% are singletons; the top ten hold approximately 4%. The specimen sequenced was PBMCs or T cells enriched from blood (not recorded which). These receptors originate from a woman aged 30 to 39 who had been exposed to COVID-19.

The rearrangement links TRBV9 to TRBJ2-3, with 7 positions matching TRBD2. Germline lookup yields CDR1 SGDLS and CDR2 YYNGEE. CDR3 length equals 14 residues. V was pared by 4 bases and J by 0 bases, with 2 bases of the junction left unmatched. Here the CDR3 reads CASSWDYSTDTQYF. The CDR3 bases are TGTGCCAGCAGCTGGGACTACAGCACAGATACGCAGTATTTT.

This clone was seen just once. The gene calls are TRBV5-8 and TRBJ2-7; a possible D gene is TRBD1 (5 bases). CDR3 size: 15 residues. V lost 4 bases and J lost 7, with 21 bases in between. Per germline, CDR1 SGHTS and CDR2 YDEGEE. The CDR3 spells CASSPTHQGSREQYF. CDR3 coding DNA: TGTGCCAGCAGCCCTACCCACCAGGGCAGTCGAGAGCAGTACTTC. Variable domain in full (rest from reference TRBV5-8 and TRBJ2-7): EAGVTQSPTHLIKTRGQQATLRCSPISGHTSVYWYQQALGLGLQFLLWYDEGEERNRGNFPPRFSGRQFPNYSSELNVNALELEDSALYLCASSPTHQGSREQYFGPGTRLTVT.

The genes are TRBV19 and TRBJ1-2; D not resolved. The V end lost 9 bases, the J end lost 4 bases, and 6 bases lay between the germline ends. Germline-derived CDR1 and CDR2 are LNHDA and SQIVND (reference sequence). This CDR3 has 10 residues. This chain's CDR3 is CASRGYGYTF. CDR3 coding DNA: TGTGCCAGCCGGGGCTATGGCTACACCTTC.

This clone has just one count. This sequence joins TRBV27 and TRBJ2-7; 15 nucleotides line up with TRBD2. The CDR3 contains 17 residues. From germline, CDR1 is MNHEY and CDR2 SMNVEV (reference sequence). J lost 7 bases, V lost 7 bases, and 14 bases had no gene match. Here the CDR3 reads CASIGLLGLAGGWEQYF. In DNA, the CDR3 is TGTGCCAGCATCGGCCTCCTAGGACTAGCGGGGGGGTGGGAGCAGTACTTC.

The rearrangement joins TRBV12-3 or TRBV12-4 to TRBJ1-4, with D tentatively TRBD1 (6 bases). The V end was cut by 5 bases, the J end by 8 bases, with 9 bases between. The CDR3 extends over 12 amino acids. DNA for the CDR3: TGTGCCAGCAGTGGGACAAGAGAAAAACTGTTTTTT. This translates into CASSGTREKLFF.

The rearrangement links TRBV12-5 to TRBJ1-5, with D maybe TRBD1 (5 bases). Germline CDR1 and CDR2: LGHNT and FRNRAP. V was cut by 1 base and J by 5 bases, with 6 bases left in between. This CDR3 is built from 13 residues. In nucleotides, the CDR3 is TGTGCTAGTGGTTTGGACAGGCATCAGCCCCAGCATTTT. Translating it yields CASGLDRHQPQHF.

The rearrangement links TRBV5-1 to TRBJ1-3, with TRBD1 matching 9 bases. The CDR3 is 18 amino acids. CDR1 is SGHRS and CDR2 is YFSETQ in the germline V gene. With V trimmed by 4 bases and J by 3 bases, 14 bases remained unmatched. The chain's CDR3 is CASSPTGGIGLDGNTIYF. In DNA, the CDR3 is TGCGCCAGCAGCCCGACAGGGGGGATCGGGCTCGATGGAAACACCATATATTTT.

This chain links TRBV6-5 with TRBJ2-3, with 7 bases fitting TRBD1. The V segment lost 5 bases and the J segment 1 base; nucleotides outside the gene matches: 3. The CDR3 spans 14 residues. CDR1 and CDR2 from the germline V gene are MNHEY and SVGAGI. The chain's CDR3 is CASSPDRGTDTQYF. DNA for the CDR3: TGTGCCAGCAGTCCCGACAGGGGCACAGATACGCAGTATTTT.

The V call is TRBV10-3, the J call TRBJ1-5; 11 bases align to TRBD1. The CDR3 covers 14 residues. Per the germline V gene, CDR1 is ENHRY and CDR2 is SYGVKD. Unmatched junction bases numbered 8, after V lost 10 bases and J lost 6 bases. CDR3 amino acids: CATAGTGGGQPQHF. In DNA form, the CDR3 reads TGTGCCACCGCCGGGACAGGGGGAGGTCAGCCCCAGCATTTT.

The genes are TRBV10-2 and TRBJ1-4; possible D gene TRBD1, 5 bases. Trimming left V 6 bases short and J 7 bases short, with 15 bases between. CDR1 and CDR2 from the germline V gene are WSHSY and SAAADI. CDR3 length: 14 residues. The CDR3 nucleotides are TGCGCCAGCAGCAATGGAGGGGCGGGTGAAAAACTGTTTTTT. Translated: CASSNGGAGEKLFF.

This CDR3 is CASRLAGYNEQFF. The CDR3 DNA reads TGTGCCAGCAGACTAGCGGGGTACAATGAGCAGTTCTTC. The V call is TRBV2, the J call TRBJ2-1; 10 nucleotides agree with TRBD2. Trimming took 6 bases from V and 4 from J; bases not matched to a gene: 0. Germline-derived CDR1 and CDR2 are SNHLY and FYNNEI. The CDR3 runs to 13 residues.

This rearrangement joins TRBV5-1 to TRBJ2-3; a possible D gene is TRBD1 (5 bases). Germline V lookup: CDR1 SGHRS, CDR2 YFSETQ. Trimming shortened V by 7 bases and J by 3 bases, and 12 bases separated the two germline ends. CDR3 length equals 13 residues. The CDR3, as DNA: TGCGCCAGCCAACTTGCAGGGACAGATACGCAGTATTTT. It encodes CASQLAGTDTQYF.

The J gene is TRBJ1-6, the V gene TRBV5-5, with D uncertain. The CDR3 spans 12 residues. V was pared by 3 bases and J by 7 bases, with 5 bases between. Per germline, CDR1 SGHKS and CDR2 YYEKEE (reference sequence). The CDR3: CASSSRNSPLHF. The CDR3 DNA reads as TGTGCCAGCAGCTCCAGAAATTCACCCCTCCACTTT.

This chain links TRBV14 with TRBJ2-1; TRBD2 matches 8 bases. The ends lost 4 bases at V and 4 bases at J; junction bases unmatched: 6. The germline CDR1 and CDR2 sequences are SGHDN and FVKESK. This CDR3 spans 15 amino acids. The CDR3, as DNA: TGTGCCAGCAGCCGGGCGGGGGGTCCTTACAATGAGCAGTTCTTC. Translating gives CASSRAGGPYNEQFF. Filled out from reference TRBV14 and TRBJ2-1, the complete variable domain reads EAGVTQFPSHSVIEKGQTVTLRCDPISGHDNLYWYRRVMGKEIKFLLHFVKESKQDESGMPNNRFLAERTGGTYSTLKVQPAELEDSGVYFCASSRAGGPYNEQFFGPGTRLTVL.

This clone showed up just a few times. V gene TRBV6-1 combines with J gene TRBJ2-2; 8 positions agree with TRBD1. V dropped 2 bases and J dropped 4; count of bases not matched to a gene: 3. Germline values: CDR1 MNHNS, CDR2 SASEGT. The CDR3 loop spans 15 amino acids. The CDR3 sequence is CASSETGGSTGELFF. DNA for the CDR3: TGTGCCAGCAGTGAAACAGGGGGGAGCACCGGGGAGCTGTTTTTT.

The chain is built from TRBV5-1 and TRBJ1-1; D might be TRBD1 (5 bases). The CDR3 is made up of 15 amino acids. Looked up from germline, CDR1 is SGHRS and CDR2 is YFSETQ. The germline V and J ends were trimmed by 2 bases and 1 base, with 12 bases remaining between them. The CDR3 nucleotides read TGCGCCAGCAGCTTTGTGCCGGGGGGGAACACTGAAGCTTTCTTT. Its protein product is CASSFVPGGNTEAFF.

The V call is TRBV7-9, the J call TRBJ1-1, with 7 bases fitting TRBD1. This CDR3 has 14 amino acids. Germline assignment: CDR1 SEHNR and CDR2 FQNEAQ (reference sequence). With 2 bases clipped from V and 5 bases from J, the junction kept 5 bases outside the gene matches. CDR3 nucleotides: TGTGCCAGCAGCTTAAGACAGGGCGGGACTGAAGCTTTCTTT. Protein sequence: CASSLRQGGTEAFF. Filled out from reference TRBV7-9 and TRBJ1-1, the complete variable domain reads DTGVSQNPRHKITKRGQNVTFRCDPISEHNRLYWYRQTLGQGPEFLTYFQNEAQLEKSRLLSDRFSAERPKGSFSTLEIQRTEQGDSAMYLCASSLRQGGTEAFFGQGTRLTVV.

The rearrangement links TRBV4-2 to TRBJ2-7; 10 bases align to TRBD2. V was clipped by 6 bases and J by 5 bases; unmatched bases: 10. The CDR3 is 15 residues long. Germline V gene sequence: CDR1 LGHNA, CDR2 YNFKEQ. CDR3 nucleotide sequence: TGTGCCAGCAGACAAAATCTAGCGGGGGTTCACGAGCAGTACTTC. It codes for CASRQNLAGVHEQYF.

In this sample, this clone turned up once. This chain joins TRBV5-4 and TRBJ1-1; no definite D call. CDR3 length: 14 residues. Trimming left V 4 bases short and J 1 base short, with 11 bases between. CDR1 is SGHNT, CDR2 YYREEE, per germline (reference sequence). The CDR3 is CASSGEWSNTEAFF. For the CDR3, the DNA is TGTGCCAGCAGCGGAGAATGGTCGAACACTGAAGCTTTCTTT. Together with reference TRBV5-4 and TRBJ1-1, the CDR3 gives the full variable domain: ETGVTQSPTHLIKTRGQQVTLRCSSQSGHNTVSWYQQALGQGPQFIFQYYREEENGRGNFPPRFSGLQFPNYSSELNVNALELDDSALYLCASSGEWSNTEAFFGQGTRLTVV.

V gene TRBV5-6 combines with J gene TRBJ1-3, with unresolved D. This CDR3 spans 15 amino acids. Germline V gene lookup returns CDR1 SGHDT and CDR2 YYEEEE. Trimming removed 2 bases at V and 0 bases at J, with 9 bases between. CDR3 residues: CASSFLSDSGNTIYF. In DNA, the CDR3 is TGTGCCAGCAGCTTCCTAAGTGACTCTGGAAACACCATATATTTT.

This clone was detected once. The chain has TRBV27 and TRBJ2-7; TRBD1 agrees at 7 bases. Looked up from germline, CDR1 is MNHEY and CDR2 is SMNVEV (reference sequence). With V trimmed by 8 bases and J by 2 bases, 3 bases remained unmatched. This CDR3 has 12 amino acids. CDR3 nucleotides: TGTGCCAGCCGTCAGGGGGCCTACGAGCAGTACTTC. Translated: CASRQGAYEQYF.

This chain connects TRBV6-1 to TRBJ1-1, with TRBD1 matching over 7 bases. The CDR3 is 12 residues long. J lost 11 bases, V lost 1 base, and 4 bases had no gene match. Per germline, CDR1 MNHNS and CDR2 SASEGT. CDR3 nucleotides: TGTGCCAGCAGTGAAGAGGACAGGTGGGCTTTCTTT. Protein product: CASSEEDRWAFF.

CDR3 in DNA: TGCGCCAGCAGCCCCGGACTAGCGGGGCGGTACGAGCAGTACTTC. Encoded protein: CASSPGLAGRYEQYF. V is TRBV5-1 and J is TRBJ2-7; the match to TRBD2 covers 12 bases. Germline V gene data show CDR1 as SGHRS and CDR2 as YFSETQ. V lost 4 bases to trimming and J lost 4 bases; unmatched junction nucleotides: 6. This CDR3 has 15 amino acids.

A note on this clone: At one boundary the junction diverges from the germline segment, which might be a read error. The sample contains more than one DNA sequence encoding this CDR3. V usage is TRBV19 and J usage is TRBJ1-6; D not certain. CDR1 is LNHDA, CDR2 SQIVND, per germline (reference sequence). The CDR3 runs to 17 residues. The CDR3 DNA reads TGTGCCAGTAGTACAATAAACGACGGGAGCCCGAATTCGGCCCTCCATTTT. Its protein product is CASSTINDGSPNSALHF.

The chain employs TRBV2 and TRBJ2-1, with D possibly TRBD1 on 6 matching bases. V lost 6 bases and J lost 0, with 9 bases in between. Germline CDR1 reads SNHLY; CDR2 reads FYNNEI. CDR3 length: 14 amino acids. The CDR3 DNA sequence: TGTGCCAGCAGGGGGACAATCTCCTACAATGAGCAGTTCTTC. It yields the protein CASRGTISYNEQFF.